This T cell receptor beta chain was observed in a study of CD8 T cells in ankylosing spondylitis. Study-level findings and limits: The study looked at matched synovial fluid samples from ankylosing spondylitis patients. Disease-linked clones were reported to be significantly enriched there. CD8+ disease-linked clones were present at relatively low frequencies in blood.

TCRdb re-called the 5' RACE reads through MiXCR, storing one row per CDR3 protein. The sample contains hundreds of thousands of distinct CDR3 sequences, around 20% of which appear only once. V lost 4 bases and J lost 2, with 18 bases in between. Germline assignment: CDR1 SEHNR and CDR2 FQNEAQ (reference sequence). The CDR3 sequence is 16 residues long. About this clonotype itself: Its antigen is still unknown.

The sample was blood, either unsorted or a sorted T cell fraction (not recorded which). This chain links TRBV7-9 with TRBJ2-7; D possibly corresponds to TRBD1 (6 bases). The source is a female donor with ankylosing spondylitis or in good health (not recorded which). The CDR3 protein is CASSSLQGSRPYEQYF. The CDR3 DNA reads TGTGCCAGCAGCTCCCTCCAGGGGTCCCGTCCCTACGAGCAGTACTTC.